Presented here are 9 T cell receptor beta chains from one specimen sequenced in a study of blood T cell repertoires in COVID-19. Sequenced by immunoSEQ multiplex PCR; TCRdb stores in-frame clones only, minus some. Of approximately 250,000 clones listed, approximately 89% are singletons. Sequencing was performed on PBMCs or T cells enriched from blood (not recorded which). These receptors were obtained from a woman aged 40 to 50 with acute COVID-19.

J is TRBJ1-2 and V is TRBV5-4, with D maybe TRBD1 (5 bases). The CDR3 runs 12 residues. The germline V and J ends were trimmed by 6 bases and 2 bases, with 8 bases remaining between them. The germline CDR1 and CDR2 sequences are SGHNT and YYREEE (reference sequence). Written as DNA, the CDR3 is TGTGCCAGCACAGGGTTAAACTATGGCTACACCTTC. Protein sequence: CASTGLNYGYTF.

CDR3 coding DNA: TGTGCCAGCAGCTTGGCCGATTCGGGGGGCTATGGCTACACCTTC. This codes for CASSLADSGGYGYTF. The chain employs TRBV5-4 and TRBJ1-2; perhaps TRBD1 as D (5 bases). The germline CDR1 and CDR2 sequences are SGHNT and YYREEE (reference sequence). V was trimmed by 0 bases and J by 4 bases, leaving 13 bases between them. This CDR3 spans 15 amino acids.

This chain links TRBV5-1 with TRBJ2-6; D perhaps matches TRBD1 (6 bases). V lost 0 bases, J lost 2 bases, and 9 bases lay in between. The CDR3 extends over 16 amino acids. Germline loops: CDR1 SGHRS, CDR2 YFSETQ. This chain's CDR3 is CASSLVPGAGANVLTF. The CDR3 nucleotides are TGCGCCAGCAGCTTGGTCCCAGGGGCTGGGGCCAACGTCCTGACTTTC.

This clone was observed once. V usage is TRBV5-1 and J usage is TRBJ1-4; possibly TRBD1 for D (5 bases). CDR1 is SGHRS and CDR2 is YFSETQ in the germline V gene. The CDR3 length is 14 residues. The V end was cut by 0 bases, the J end by 8 bases, with 11 bases between. DNA for the CDR3: TGCGCCAGCAGCTTGGACCAGGGTGACGAAAAACTGTTTTTT. Its translation is CASSLDQGDEKLFF.

The chain joins TRBV2 to TRBJ1-2; 7 bases map to TRBD1. The trim removed 4 bases at V and 4 bases at J, leaving 6 bases unmatched. Germline V gene data show CDR1 as SNHLY and CDR2 as FYNNEI. The CDR3 is made up of 14 amino acids. The CDR3 region has the DNA TGTGCCAGCAGTGGGACAGGCGACCGCTATGGCTACACCTTC. Its protein product is CASSGTGDRYGYTF.

The chain couples TRBV10-1 to TRBJ2-1, with D unclear. The V end was cut by 9 bases, the J end by 7 bases, with 10 bases between. CDR1 and CDR2 from the germline V gene are WNHNN and SYGVQD (reference sequence). The CDR3 consists of 11 residues. The CDR3 DNA follows: TGCGCCAGTGGGCTCCGTAATGAGCAGTTCTTC. It is translated as CASGLRNEQFF.

A few counts support this clone. The gene calls are TRBV2 and TRBJ1-3; 7 nucleotides line up with TRBD1. The CDR3 sequence is 16 residues long. Germline V gives CDR1 SNHLY, CDR2 FYNNEI. The junction had 8 bases not matched to a gene; V was cut back by 6 bases and J by 0 bases. As DNA, the CDR3 is TGTGCCAGCAGCGGGACAGCGGCCTTCTCTGGAAACACCATATATTTT. Its protein product is CASSGTAAFSGNTIYF.

The chain couples TRBV11-2 to TRBJ1-5; tentative D call: TRBD1 (5 bases). V lost 4 bases, J lost 2 bases, and 12 bases lay in between. Germline V gives CDR1 SGHAT, CDR2 FQNNGV. This CDR3 spans 15 amino acids. CDR3 sequence reads: CASSWLGGGNQPQHF. The CDR3, as DNA: TGTGCCAGCAGCTGGCTGGGGGGGGGCAATCAGCCCCAGCATTTT.

This clone was observed once. The chain combines TRBV5-1 with TRBJ2-5; TRBD1 might be the D (5 bases). This CDR3 region has 14 residues. The ends were cut back, 7 bases at V and 0 bases at J, with 13 bases in the middle. Germline assignment: CDR1 SGHRS and CDR2 YFSETQ. Here the CDR3 reads CASGETVNQETQYF. For the CDR3, the DNA is TGCGCCAGCGGCGAGACAGTAAACCAAGAGACCCAGTACTTC. Full variable domain (outside the CDR3, taken from reference TRBV5-1 and TRBJ2-5): KAGVTQTPRYLIKTRGQQVTLSCSPISGHRSVSWYQQTPGQGLQFLFEYFSETQRNKGNFPGRFSGRQFSNSRSEMNVSTLELGDSALYLCASGETVNQETQYFGPGTRLLVL.